Each of the 14 T cell receptor beta chains below was sequenced from the same sample in a study of vaccination effects on CD4 cells after COVID-19. Their antigens remain unidentified. When roughly eleven days of culture had elapsed, CD4+ T cells were isolated. Two doses of BNT162b2 or mRNA-1273 vaccine were administered to participants. Clones were sequenced by immunoSEQ multiplex PCR, and TCRdb holds only the in-frame ones, with some missing. The sample carries about 73,000 clones, roughly 73% recorded once. The material sequenced was CD4+ T cells from PBMCs cultured without peptide, taken after COVID-19 vaccination. The origin of the receptors is a human donor who received a COVID-19 vaccine.

The chain couples TRBV11-3 to TRBJ2-7; D is possibly TRBD1 or TRBD2 (6 bases each). CDR3 length: 14 amino acids. Germline V CDR1 and CDR2: SGHNT, YENEEA. Trimming took off 3 bases at V and 4 bases at J, with 13 bases between the two ends. CDR3 in DNA: TGTGCCAGCAGCTTCAGGTGGGGGGCTTACGAGCAGTACGTC. Its translation is CASSFRWGAYEQYV.

This chain uses TRBV19 with TRBJ1-5, with D possibly TRBD1 on 6 matching bases. Trimming removed 6 bases from V and 0 bases from J, with 15 bases in between. The CDR3 extends over 16 amino acids. Per germline, CDR1 LNHDA and CDR2 SQIVND (reference sequence). The CDR3 DNA reads TGTGCCAGTAGAATTTCCGGGACAAATAGCAATCAGCCCCAGCATTTT. Translation gives CASRISGTNSNQPQHF. Combining the CDR3 with reference TRBV19 and TRBJ1-5 gives the whole variable domain DGGITQSPKYLFRKEGQNVTLSCEQNLNHDAMYWYRQDPGQGLRLIYYSQIVNDFQKGDIAEGYSVSREKKESFPLTVTSAQKNPTAFYLCASRISGTNSNQPQHFGDGTRLSIL.

CDR3 amino acids: CASSEHRGETQYF. The CDR3 DNA reads TGTGCCAGCAGTGAGCACAGGGGGGAGACCCAGTACTTC. The chain combines TRBV6-1 with TRBJ2-5; 8 bases agree with TRBD1. V lost 3 bases and J lost 5; bases outside the gene matches: 2. Germline CDR1 MNHNS, CDR2 SASEGT. The CDR3 is made up of 13 amino acids.

The genes are TRBV6-6 and TRBJ2-5; 9 bases match TRBD1. V was pared by 8 bases and J by 5 bases, with 9 bases of the junction left unmatched. The CDR3 runs 14 residues. CDR1 and CDR2 (germline): MNHNY, SVGAGI (reference sequence). The DNA for the CDR3 is TGTGCCAGCTGGGGACAGGGCGGTGATGAGACCCAGTACTTC. Protein product: CASWGQGGDETQYF.

The chain recombines TRBV25-1 with TRBJ1-1, with D maybe TRBD1 (5 bases). Germline CDR1 is MGHDK and CDR2 is SYGVNS. The CDR3 contains 13 residues. The ends were cut back, 7 bases at V and 2 bases at J, with 11 bases in the middle. The CDR3 coding sequence is TGTGCCAGCACCCAGGGTGGCAACACTGAAGCTTTCTTT. It yields the protein CASTQGGNTEAFF.

This CDR3 reads CASSFPGQWSEQYV. The CDR3 nucleotides are TGTGCCAGCAGTTTCCCGGGACAGTGGTCCGAGCAGTACGTC. The V call is TRBV6-5, the J call TRBJ2-7, with 7 bases identical to TRBD1. CDR3 length: 14 residues. V gave up 4 bases and J gave up 6 bases; unmatched junction bases: 9. Germline CDR1 MNHEY, CDR2 SVGAGI.

The J gene is TRBJ1-2, the V gene TRBV28; TRBD1 matches at 8 bases. Germline-derived CDR1 and CDR2 are MDHEN and SYDVKM. There are 16 residues in the CDR3. V shed 5 bases and J 0 bases; nucleotides not matched to a gene: 8. Written as DNA, the CDR3 is TGTGCCAGCAGTACAACAGGGGGAAGAGCTAACTATGGCTACACCTTC. Encoded protein: CASSTTGGRANYGYTF.

Only a few counts were recorded for this clone. The chain couples TRBV6-5 to TRBJ1-5, with D tentatively TRBD1 (5 bases). The germline V gene has CDR1 MNHEY and CDR2 SVGAGI. Trimming left V 4 bases short and J 0 bases short, with 10 bases between. The CDR3 length is 15 residues. DNA of the CDR3: TGTGCCAGCAGTTTAGACAGATATAGCAATCAGCCCCAGCATTTT. Encoded protein: CASSLDRYSNQPQHF.

The V gene is TRBV30, the J gene TRBJ2-2; D may be TRBD1 (5 bases). Trimming took off 4 bases at V and 1 base at J, with 13 bases between the two ends. The CDR3 spans 15 residues. Germline V lookup: CDR1 GTSNPN, CDR2 SVGIG (reference sequence). CDR3 nucleotides: TGTGCCTGGACAAAAATTACAGGGAACACCGGGGAGCTGTTTTTT. This translates into CAWTKITGNTGELFF. The variable domain in full, completed from reference TRBV30 and TRBJ2-2, reads SQTIHQWPATLVQPVGSPLSLECTVEGTSNPNLYWYRQAAGRGLQLLFYSVGIGQISSEVPQNLSASRPQDRQFILSSKKLLLSDSGFYLCAWTKITGNTGELFFGEGSRLTVL.

The chain employs TRBV3-1 (or the pseudogene TRBV3-2) and TRBJ1-1; D gene uncertain. Germline V lookup: CDR1 LGHDT, CDR2 YNNKEL (reference sequence). This CDR3 comprises 12 residues. The ends were cut back, 5 bases at V and 8 bases at J, with 12 bases in the middle. The CDR3 spells CASSSRTGEAFF. The CDR3 nucleotides are TGTGCCAGCAGCTCACGGACGGGAGAAGCTTTCTTT.

The CDR3 sequence is CASSIDRGIDIQYF. The CDR3 region has the DNA TGTGCCAGTAGTATAGACCGGGGAATCGACATTCAGTACTTC. The chain has TRBV19 and TRBJ2-4; D is perhaps TRBD2 (5 bases). V was pared by 0 bases and J by 8 bases, with 11 bases between. The CDR3 runs 14 residues. Germline lookup yields CDR1 LNHDA and CDR2 SQIVND (reference sequence).

CDR3 protein: CASSWGPGGGAGELFF. CDR3 coding DNA: TGTGCCAGCAGTTGGGGCCCAGGCGGGGGCGCCGGGGAGCTGTTTTTT. V and J are TRBV7-9 and TRBJ2-2, with a weak D call TRBD2 (7 bases). Trimming removed 6 bases from V and 6 bases from J, with 20 bases in between. The CDR3 totals 16 residues. Germline CDR1 reads SEHNR; CDR2 reads FQNEAQ (reference sequence).

This chain links TRBV30 with TRBJ2-3, with 15 bases that match TRBD2. V was pared by 0 bases and J by 4 bases, with 11 bases of the junction left unmatched. The CDR3 loop spans 19 amino acids. From germline, CDR1 is GTSNPN and CDR2 SVGIG (reference sequence). In DNA, the CDR3 is TGTGCCTGGAGTGTAGGGGGACTAGCGGGGGGCACCAGCGCAGATACGCAGTATTTT. It specifies CAWSVGGLAGGTSADTQYF.

The chain links TRBV27 to TRBJ2-3; D remains ambiguous. V lost 11 bases to trimming and J lost 3 bases, with 9 bases between them. The CDR3 length is 11 residues. The germline gives CDR1 MNHEY, CDR2 SMNVEV (reference sequence). CDR3 amino acids: CASTGTDTQYF. The DNA for the CDR3 is TGTGCCTCTACCGGGACAGATACGCAGTATTTT.